The clone carrying this TCR beta chain was counted between two and nine times. The antigen is undetermined. This sample is part of a study of beta chain features in type 1 diabetes. For the study at large: Sorted cells numbering under 140,000,000 were examined across all samples.

Using CD45RO/CCR7/CD25/CD127/CD95/CD27, CD4+ naive, central memory, regulatory and stem cell-like memory cells were sorted. All of the sorted populations showed purity greater than 95%. Reverse transcription of all isolated RNA meant that expressed TCRB transcripts were sequenced. Profiling relied on immunoSEQ multiplex PCR, and the TCRdb table lists in-frame clones only, not all of them. The sample has around 650,000 clones, 9.5% to 15% seen once. Study results and caveats: Type 1 diabetes patients showed a moderate but significant shortening of TCRB CDR3s in all four CD4+ subsets.

The V segment lost 7 bases and the J segment 4 bases; nucleotides outside the gene matches: 8. Germline assignment: CDR1 MNHNS and CDR2 SASEGT. This CDR3 has 14 residues. The sample consisted of naive CD4+ T cells from blood. The sequence was obtained from a man aged 25-45 years with type 1 diabetes. The chain uses TRBV6-1 and TRBJ1-2; TRBD1 matches at 8 bases. The CDR3 loop is CASISGQGPYGYTF. DNA of the CDR3: TGTGCCAGCATCTCTGGACAGGGACCCTATGGCTACACCTTC.